This T cell receptor beta chain was recovered during a study of CDR3 diversity in severe acne. TCRdb passed the PCR reads through MiXCR, listing each CDR3 protein once. The sample carries some 90,000 distinct CDR3 sequences, 49% recorded once. This clonotype was observed at least ten times. Germline CDR1 and CDR2: MNHEY and SVGEGT. Deletions cut 8 bases from V and 3 bases from J, with 18 bases between. The CDR3 covers 15 residues. Material for sequencing was blood. V gene TRBV6-2 or TRBV6-3 combines with J gene TRBJ2-3; D uncertain. This sequence was found in a male donor with severe acne vulgaris. The CDR3 region has the DNA TGTGCCAGCGGGTCTAGTCCCGGGCTGACAGATACGCAGTATTTT. Amino acids: CASGSSPGLTDTQYF.